The 8 T cell receptor beta chains reported below all come from one sample, sequenced in a study of identical twins. TCRdb analysed the 5' RACE reads with MiXCR anew, one entry per CDR3 protein. Of 1.5 million to 2 million distinct CDR3 sequences in the sample, about 30% were seen once. The specimen was cord blood. The receptors here all came from a newborn girl in good health.

The chain is built from TRBV15 and TRBJ1-2; no clear D. CDR3 length: 15 residues. Deletions cut 4 bases from V and 7 bases from J, with 19 bases between. The germline V gene encodes CDR1 LNHNV and CDR2 YYDKDF (reference sequence). CDR3 residues: CATSTPLGLHPGYTF. The CDR3 nucleotides read TGTGCCACCAGCACCCCTCTTGGCCTCCATCCTGGCTACACCTTC.

The CDR3 sequence: CSTKQGMNTEAFF. The CDR3 DNA follows: TGCAGCACCAAACAGGGAATGAACACTGAAGCTTTCTTT. The chain couples TRBV29-1 to TRBJ1-1, with D perhaps matching TRBD1 (6 bases). Trimming removed 8 bases at V and 0 bases at J, with 13 bases between. Germline values: CDR1 SQVTM, CDR2 ANQGSEA. This CDR3 comprises 13 residues.

This clonotype has just a few counts. The chain links TRBV6-2 or TRBV6-3 to TRBJ2-7; D unresolved. The length of the CDR3 is 13 residues. Trimming removed 3 bases at V and 3 bases at J, with 9 bases between. Germline V gives CDR1 MNHEY, CDR2 SVGEGT. The CDR3 reads CASSYPERYEQYF. In nucleotides, the CDR3 is TGTGCCAGCAGTTATCCCGAGCGCTACGAGCAGTACTTC.

This clonotype came up a few times. The V gene is TRBV7-9, the J gene TRBJ2-5; 9 positions match TRBD2. The CDR3 has 16 amino acids. Trimming at V came to 1 base and at J to 1 base, leaving 4 bases not matched to a gene. Germline lookup yields CDR1 SEHNR and CDR2 FQNEAQ (reference sequence). CDR3 region: CASSLVGTSIQETQYF. The CDR3 bases are TGTGCCAGCAGCTTAGTCGGGACTAGCATCCAAGAGACCCAGTACTTC.

This clonotype was seen a handful of times. The chain carries TRBV4-2 and TRBJ2-3; the D is unclear. Germline V gives CDR1 LGHNA, CDR2 YNFKEQ. The V and J ends lost 4 bases and 2 bases respectively, with 16 bases between them. This CDR3 comprises 16 residues. Here the CDR3 reads CASSLPWGSNTDTQYF. CDR3 nucleotides: TGTGCCAGCAGCCTCCCCTGGGGTAGTAACACAGATACGCAGTATTTT.

This clonotype was seen once. The rearrangement uses TRBV5-1 and TRBJ1-1; 12 nucleotides align to TRBD1. This CDR3 region has 17 residues. With 4 bases clipped from V and 1 base from J, the junction kept 8 bases outside the gene matches. Germline V lookup: CDR1 SGHRS, CDR2 YFSETQ. The DNA of the CDR3 is TGCGCCAGCAGCCCCGAGCGGGGACAGGGGGCGAACACTGAAGCTTTCTTT. This codes for CASSPERGQGANTEAFF.

In its sample, this clonotype was seen a few times. This rearrangement joins TRBV27 to TRBJ2-7; 7 bases are a match to TRBD1. CDR3 length equals 18 residues. Germline loops: CDR1 MNHEY, CDR2 SMNVEV (reference sequence). Germline trimming cut 5 bases from V and 6 bases from J; bases unmatched to any gene: 22. CDR3 sequence (DNA): TGTGCCAGCAGTCAACTCCGGGACAGACCCCATTCGGTTTCCGAGCAGTACTTC. Translation gives CASSQLRDRPHSVSEQYF.

The chain joins TRBV2 to TRBJ2-3, with a tentative D call TRBD2 (6 bases). The germline V gene encodes CDR1 SNHLY and CDR2 FYNNEI. Trimming stripped 5 bases from V and 2 bases from J, with 11 bases between. The CDR3 sequence is 14 residues long. The CDR3 sequence: CASSSRRVTDTQYF. DNA for the CDR3: TGTGCCAGCAGTTCCCGGAGGGTCACAGATACGCAGTATTTT.